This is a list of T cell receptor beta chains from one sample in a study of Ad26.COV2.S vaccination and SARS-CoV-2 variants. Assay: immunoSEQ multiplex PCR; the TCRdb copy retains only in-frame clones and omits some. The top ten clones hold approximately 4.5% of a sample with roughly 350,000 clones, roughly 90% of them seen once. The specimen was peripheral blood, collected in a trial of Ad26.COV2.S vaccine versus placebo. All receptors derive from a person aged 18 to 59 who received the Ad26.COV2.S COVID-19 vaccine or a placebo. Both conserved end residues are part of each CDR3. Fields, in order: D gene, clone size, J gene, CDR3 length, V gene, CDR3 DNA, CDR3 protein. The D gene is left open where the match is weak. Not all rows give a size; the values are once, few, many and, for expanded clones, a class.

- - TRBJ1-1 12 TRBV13 TGTGCCAGCGTAAAGGGGATCACTGAAGCTTTCTTT CASVKGITEAFF
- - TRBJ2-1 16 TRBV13 TGTGCCAGCAGCTTCACAGGGCGTCCAGGAATGAATGAGCAGTTCTTC CASSFTGRPGMNEQFF
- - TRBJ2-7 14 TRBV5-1 TGCGCCAGCAGCTTTACCGGGAATTCCTACGAGCAGTACTTC CASSFTGNSYEQYF
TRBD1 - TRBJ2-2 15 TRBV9 TGTGCCAGCAGCGTACGACAGGGTGGAACCGGGGAGCTGTTTTTT CASSVRQGGTGELFF
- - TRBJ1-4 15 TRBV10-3 TGTGCCATCAGTGAGTCAAAGACAACTAATGAAAAACTGTTTTTT CAISESKTTNEKLFF
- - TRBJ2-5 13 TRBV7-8 TGTGCCAGCAGCTTATCCAGCCAAGAGACCCAGTACTTC CASSLSSQETQYF
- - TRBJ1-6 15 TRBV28 TGTGCCAGCAGCCCCTGGAAGGGGGAGGATTCACCCCTCCACTTT CASSPWKGEDSPLHF
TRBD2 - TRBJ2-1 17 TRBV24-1 TGTGCCACCAGTGTCCCCCATACTAGCGGATCCAATGAGGAGCAGTTCTTC CATSVPHTSGSNEEQFF
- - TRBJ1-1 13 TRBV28 TGTGCCAGCAGTTTAATTCAGGGCACTGAAGCTTTCTTT CASSLIQGTEAFF
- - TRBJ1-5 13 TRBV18 TGTGCCAGCTCACGGGCTGGCAATCAGCCCCAGCATTTT CASSRAGNQPQHF
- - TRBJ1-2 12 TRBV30 TGTGCCAGGGGGGCACCTGTGGATGGCTACACCTTC CARGAPVDGYTF
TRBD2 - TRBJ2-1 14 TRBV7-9 TGTGCCAGCAGCTTGGGACTAGCGGGAAATGAGCAGTTCTTC CASSLGLAGNEQFF
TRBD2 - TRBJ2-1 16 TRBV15 TGTGCCACCAGCAGAGGGGTAGCGGGAGGGTACAATGAGCAGTTCTTC CATSRGVAGGYNEQFF
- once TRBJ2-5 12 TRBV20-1 TGCAGTGCTAGTTTTGGGGAGCTTCGAGAGTACTTC CSASFGELREYF
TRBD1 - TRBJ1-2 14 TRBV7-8 TGTGCCAGCAGCTATGACAGGGGGCTGTATGGCTACACCTTC CASSYDRGLYGYTF
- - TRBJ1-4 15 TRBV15 TGTGCCACCAGCCCGGGGCATGGGGGAGGTGAAAAACTGTTTTTT CATSPGHGGGEKLFF
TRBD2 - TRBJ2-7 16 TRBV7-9 TGTGCCAGCAGCGGGGCTGTGGCGGGGGGCAACTACGAGCAGTACTTC CASSGAVAGGNYEQYF
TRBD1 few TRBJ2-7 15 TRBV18 TGTGCCAGCTCACCACGAGGGGGCGGAAGCTACGAGCAGTACTTC CASSPRGGGSYEQYF
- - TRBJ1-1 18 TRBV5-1 TGCGCCAGCAGCTTGGGGATGGGATCGGGGCTCTTGAACACTGAAGCTTTCTTT CASSLGMGSGLLNTEAFF
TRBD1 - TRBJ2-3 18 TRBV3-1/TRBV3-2 TGTGCCAGCAGCCAAGCGGGGTCGGGACAGGGCCGCACAGATACGCAGTATTTT CASSQAGSGQGRTDTQYF
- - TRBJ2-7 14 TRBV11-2 TGTGCCAGCAGAATTGGGACGAATGAATACGAGCAGTACTTC CASRIGTNEYEQYF